Following are 20 T cell receptor beta chains from one sample sequenced in a study of T cell repertoires in cytomegalovirus infection. These receptors' targets are unknown. TCRdb reprocessed the reads with MiXCR, giving one entry per CDR3 protein. The sample carries around 540,000 distinct CDR3 sequences, roughly a third recorded once. Sequences were derived from cultured PBMCs, sampled from culture after CMV antigen stimulation. The receptors derive from a human donor in good health (CMV status not recorded). Some clones in this sample may be carry-over from other donors' samples.

The chain links TRBV29-1 to TRBJ1-4, with no clear D. This CDR3 has 12 amino acids. Germline loops: CDR1 SQVTM, CDR2 ANQGSEA. Trimming stripped 5 bases from V and 6 bases from J, with 10 bases between. The CDR3 spells CSVRHPDEKLFF. The DNA for the CDR3 is TGCAGCGTTAGACATCCGGATGAAAAACTGTTTTTT.

To note about this clonotype: This may be a read error: a much more frequent sequence differs by one nucleotide. In DNA form, the CDR3 reads TGTGACAGCAGCCCAACGAGGAACAATGAGCAGTTCTTC. Encoded protein: CDSSPTRNNEQFF. This chain links TRBV7-6 with TRBJ2-1; D is unresolved. This CDR3 has 13 residues. Germline V gene data show CDR1 as SGHVS and CDR2 as FNYEAQ.

A few counts support this clonotype. The chain uses TRBV4-1 and TRBJ2-5; 8 nucleotides line up with TRBD1. V was clipped by 0 bases and J by 6 bases; unmatched bases: 3. The germline V gene encodes CDR1 MGHRA and CDR2 YSYEKL. The CDR3 runs 14 residues. DNA for the CDR3: TGCGCCAGCAGCCAAGATCAGGGGGCGAAGACCCAGTACTTC. Translated, it gives CASSQDQGAKTQYF.

This chain connects TRBV7-9 to TRBJ2-1, with D possibly matching TRBD1 (5 bases). The CDR3 has 14 residues. Germline values: CDR1 SEHNR, CDR2 FQNEAQ (reference sequence). Trimming took off 3 bases at V and 7 bases at J, with 13 bases between the two ends. The CDR3 loop is CASSFFGAGNEQFF. The CDR3 DNA follows: TGTGCCAGCAGCTTTTTTGGGGCTGGAAATGAGCAGTTCTTC.

V gene TRBV4-2 combines with J gene TRBJ2-5; TRBD1 might be the D (5 bases). This CDR3 has 18 amino acids. Per the germline V gene, CDR1 is LGHNA and CDR2 is YNFKEQ. Trimming took 1 base from V and 1 from J, leaving 19 bases between them. CDR3 DNA: TGTGCCAGCAGCCAAGTCGCAACAGGACCGACCCTCCAAGAGACCCAGTACTTC. Translation gives CASSQVATGPTLQETQYF.

The chain recombines TRBV10-3 with TRBJ1-6; D unresolved. V shed 6 bases and J shed 7 bases, with 13 bases lying between them. The germline gives CDR1 ENHRY, CDR2 SYGVKD. CDR3 length: 14 residues. The CDR3 spells CAIRGFGENSPLHF. For the CDR3, the DNA is TGTGCCATCAGAGGGTTCGGGGAAAATTCACCCCTCCACTTT.

The J gene is TRBJ1-6, the V gene TRBV6-2 or TRBV6-3; D possibly corresponds to TRBD1 (5 bases). V lost 7 bases and J lost 0, with 19 bases in between. Germline V gene sequence: CDR1 MNHEY, CDR2 SVGEGT. The CDR3 runs to 18 residues. CDR3 sequence reads: CASKRVSGIGSYNSPLHF. The CDR3, as DNA: TGTGCCAGCAAAAGAGTCTCAGGGATCGGCTCCTATAATTCACCCCTCCACTTT.

This clonotype was counted a few times. The chain carries TRBV7-4 and TRBJ1-5; no firm D call. Trimming removed 3 bases from V and 1 base from J, with 4 bases in between. This CDR3 contains 13 residues. From germline, CDR1 is SGHVT and CDR2 SQSDAQ. The CDR3 nucleotides read TGTGCCAGCAGCTTCTCAAGCAATCAGCCCCAGCATTTT. As protein: CASSFSSNQPQHF.

This rearrangement joins TRBV10-3 to TRBJ1-1; D unresolved. Trimming took 6 bases from V and 4 from J, leaving 9 bases between them. This CDR3 has 12 residues. Germline CDR1 is ENHRY and CDR2 is SYGVKD. CDR3 in amino acids: CAISPGITEAFF. The CDR3 nucleotides read TGTGCCATCAGCCCCGGTATCACTGAAGCTTTCTTT.

The rearrangement joins TRBV9 to TRBJ1-5; D may be TRBD1 (6 bases). V shed 4 bases and J shed 0 bases, with 11 bases lying between them. Germline values: CDR1 SGDLS, CDR2 YYNGEE. The CDR3 extends over 15 amino acids. Here the CDR3 DNA reads TGTGCCAGCAGCCCGACGGACAGTAGCAATCAGCCCCAGCATTTT. It yields the protein CASSPTDSSNQPQHF.

This clonotype was seen a handful of times. This chain joins TRBV12-3 or TRBV12-4 and TRBJ2-3; no clear D gene. The germline V and J ends were trimmed by 3 bases and 5 bases, with 12 bases remaining between them. This CDR3 has 14 residues. The CDR3 region has the DNA TGTGCCAGCAGTTTGGGCGGAACCGGAGATACGCAGTATTTT. Amino acid sequence: CASSLGGTGDTQYF.

This clonotype occurred once. The chain combines TRBV18 with TRBJ1-1, with TRBD1 identical over 9 bases. The J segment lost 3 bases and the V segment lost 2 bases, leaving 13 bases of the junction unmatched. This CDR3 contains 18 residues. In germline, CDR1 is KGHSH, CDR2 LQKENI. The CDR3 protein is CASSPRSPGQGMDTEAFF. The CDR3 nucleotides are TGTGCCAGCTCACCAAGGAGCCCGGGACAGGGCATGGACACTGAAGCTTTCTTT. Full variable domain (outside the CDR3, taken from reference TRBV18 and TRBJ1-1): NAGVMQNPRHLVRRRGQEARLRCSPMKGHSHVYWYRQLPEEGLKFMVYLQKENIIDESGMPKERFSAEFPKEGPSILRIQQVVRGDSAAYFCASSPRSPGQGMDTEAFFGQGTRLTVV.

This clonotype has a count of ten or more. V gene TRBV7-6 combines with J gene TRBJ1-2; D remains unclear. Trimming shortened V by 1 base and J by 7 bases, and 13 bases separated the two germline ends. This CDR3 is built from 14 residues. Germline loops: CDR1 SGHVS, CDR2 FNYEAQ. CDR3: CASSLEAGEGGYTF. The CDR3 DNA follows: TGTGCCAGCAGCTTAGAGGCCGGTGAGGGTGGCTACACCTTC.

The chain joins TRBV6-2 or TRBV6-3 to TRBJ2-7; the match to TRBD1 covers 10 bases. With 4 bases clipped from V and 1 base from J, the junction kept 7 bases outside the gene matches. The CDR3 sequence is 16 residues long. Germline CDR1 reads MNHEY; CDR2 reads SVGEGT. The CDR3 region has the DNA TGTGCCAGCAGTTTTGAGACAGGGGGCGCTTCCTACGAGCAGTACTTC. It codes for CASSFETGGASYEQYF.

The rearrangement joins TRBV9 to TRBJ1-1, with 7 bases fitting TRBD1. Germline V gene sequence: CDR1 SGDLS, CDR2 YYNGEE. V shed 0 bases and J 0 bases; nucleotides not matched to a gene: 2. The CDR3 extends over 15 amino acids. The CDR3 region has the DNA TGTGCCAGCAGCGTAGAGGGGGCCCTGAACACTGAAGCTTTCTTT. It codes for CASSVEGALNTEAFF.

This sequence joins TRBV18 and TRBJ2-6; a possible D gene is TRBD1 (5 bases). Germline V gene data show CDR1 as KGHSH and CDR2 as LQKENI. CDR3 size: 18 residues. The ends were cut back, 3 bases at V and 2 bases at J, with 17 bases in the middle. The CDR3 DNA reads as TGTGCCAGCTCACCGATCGCAGGGTCGGACGCTGGGGCCAACGTCCTGACTTTC. It yields the protein CASSPIAGSDAGANVLTF.

The chain recombines TRBV19 with TRBJ1-2; D is unclear. Between the trimmed V and J ends, which lost 5 bases and 8 bases, there was a span of 12 bases. Germline loops: CDR1 LNHDA, CDR2 SQIVND (reference sequence). The CDR3 extends over 12 amino acids. CDR3 sequence: CASSPRPGGYTF. The CDR3, as DNA: TGTGCCAGTAGTCCCCGGCCCGGGGGCTACACCTTC.

V and J are TRBV4-1 and TRBJ2-1; TRBD2 aligns across 9 bases. This CDR3 has 18 residues. Germline CDR1 and CDR2: MGHRA and YSYEKL. V shed 0 bases and J 0 bases; nucleotides not matched to a gene: 6. The CDR3 reads CASSQDAGGKSSYNEQFF. CDR3 nucleotide sequence: TGCGCCAGCAGCCAAGATGCGGGGGGGAAGAGCTCCTACAATGAGCAGTTCTTC.

This clonotype has a count of ten or more. The chain joins TRBV7-2 to TRBJ2-1, with a weak D call TRBD2 (6 bases). The CDR3 loop spans 13 amino acids. Trimming removed 3 bases from V and 9 bases from J, with 12 bases in between. Germline V gene lookup returns CDR1 SGHTA and CDR2 FQGNSA. In DNA, the CDR3 is TGTGCCAGCAGCTTGACGGGAGTCAGTGAGCAGTTCTTC. It yields the protein CASSLTGVSEQFF. Full variable domain (outside the CDR3, taken from reference TRBV7-2 and TRBJ2-1): GAGVSQSPSNKVTEKGKDVELRCDPISGHTALYWYRQSLGQGLEFLIYFQGNSAPDKSGLPSDRFSAERTGGSVSTLTIQRTQQEDSAVYLCASSLTGVSEQFFGPGTRLTVL.

The genes are TRBV14 and TRBJ1-1; 9 bases line up with TRBD1. The CDR3 is 15 residues long. V was pared by 5 bases and J by 1 base, with 5 bases of the junction left unmatched. Germline V lookup: CDR1 SGHDN, CDR2 FVKESK. CDR3: CASSTGGGWNTEAFF. The CDR3, as DNA: TGTGCCAGCAGCACAGGGGGCGGATGGAACACTGAAGCTTTCTTT.